This T cell receptor beta chain was captured in a study of blood T cells in healthy people across ages. The CDR3 spans 16 residues. On this clonotype itself: Sequence at one end of the junction differs from germline and may be a read error.

It was with a sample-barcoded 5' primer and a J-beta primer mix that a second PCR of about 7 to 12 cycles was run. The template-switch adaptor was a 5' adaptor with 12 random nucleotides. It tagged each cDNA molecule. Each sample provided no less than 3 million CDR3-containing paired-end reads. TCRdb processed the 5' RACE reads anew with MiXCR; each CDR3 protein has one entry. Of approximately 790,000 distinct CDR3 sequences listed, approximately 65% are singletons. This TCR came from a man between 25 and 39 years old in good health. The rearrangement links TRBV12-3 or TRBV12-4 to TRBJ2-1; D is uncertain. The sample consisted of blood. CDR3 protein: CASSFFEKLFYNERFF. The CDR3 coding sequence is TGTGCCAGCAGTTTCTTTGAGAAGCTATTCTACAATGAGCGGTTCTTC.